Listed below are T cell receptor beta chains from one sample, sequenced in a study of blood T cell repertoires in COVID-19. Using immunoSEQ multiplex PCR, the repertoire was profiled, and TCRdb retains in-frame clones only, with some absent. Of more than 400,000 clones in the sample, approximately 85% were seen once. Sequencing was carried out using peripheral blood. These receptors originate from a human donor in a cohort sampled during active COVID-19. The CDR3 runs from the conserved cysteine through the conserved F or W. The order of the fields is J gene, V gene, clone size, D gene, CDR3 DNA, CDR3 protein. A D gene is named only where the DNA matches it firmly. Expanded clones get a size class; other rows say once, few or many, or leave the size out.

TRBJ1-5 TRBV2 - - TGTGCCAGCAGTCAGGTGTATAGCAATCAGCCCCAGCATTTT CASSQVYSNQPQHF
TRBJ2-2 TRBV19 - TRBD2 TGTGCCAGTAGTCGACTAGCGGGAGGTGTCACCGGGGAGCTGTTTTTT CASSRLAGGVTGELFF
TRBJ2-4 TRBV7-8 - - TGTGCCAGCAGCCCCATTGCGGGGCTAGCCAAAAACATTCAGTACTTC CASSPIAGLAKNIQYF
TRBJ2-3 TRBV3-1/TRBV3-2 - TRBD2 TGTGCCAGCAGCTCCGGGACTAGCGGGGGGGGGACAGATACGCAGTATTTT CASSSGTSGGGTDTQYF
TRBJ1-2 TRBV28 - TRBD1 TGTGCCAGCCTTCCCGGGACAGGGGGCATGGATGATGGCTACACCTTC CASLPGTGGMDDGYTF
TRBJ1-5 TRBV23-1 - - TGCGCCAGCAGTTTTGGACAGTTAAATCAGCCCCAGCATTTT CASSFGQLNQPQHF
TRBJ2-7 TRBV27 few - TGTGCCAGCAGTTTAATAGGGGCTGCCCGGGTCAAGTACTTC CASSLIGAARVKYF
TRBJ1-2 TRBV27 - - TGTGCCAGCAGTGGGGAGGGGTCGGCTAACTATGGCTACACCTTC CASSGEGSANYGYTF
TRBJ1-2 TRBV6-5 - TRBD1 TGTGCCGTCAGCCGGGACAGGGATGAGGGCTACACCTTC CAVSRDRDEGYTF
TRBJ2-1 TRBV3-1/TRBV3-2 - - TGTGCCAGCAGCCAAGACAGGGGCCATGAGCAGTTCTTC CASSQDRGHEQFF
TRBJ2-1 TRBV7-3 once TRBD1 TGTGCCAGCAGCTACCGACAGGGCGGCTACAATGAGCAGTTCTTC CASSYRQGGYNEQFF
TRBJ2-2 TRBV28 - TRBD2 TGTGCCAGCAGTTTAGGGACTAGCGGTCCCGGGGAGCTGTTTTTT CASSLGTSGPGELFF
TRBJ1-4 TRBV11-2 - - TGTGCCAGCAGCTCGAAGGGGGCAACTAATGAAAAACTGTTTTTT CASSSKGATNEKLFF
TRBJ1-6 TRBV7-2 - - TGTGCCAGCAGCGTAAGGACAGATTCACCCCTCCACTTT CASSVRTDSPLHF